These 14 T cell receptor beta chains were sequenced from one sample in a study of long-term antiretroviral therapy in people with HIV. Samples were assayed with immunoSEQ v3.0 at survey level. Sequencing was performed with immunoSEQ multiplex PCR; in TCRdb, only in-frame clones are kept and a portion is missing. Of 20,000 or so clones listed, 76% were seen once; the top ten hold roughly 14%. Sample: unsorted PBMCs, taken 0.5 years before starting antiretroviral therapy. All receptors derive from a woman aged 50 to 60 with HIV.

The V call is TRBV6-5, the J call TRBJ2-4, with D tentatively TRBD1 (7 bases). Germline CDR1 is MNHEY and CDR2 is SVGAGI. The length of the CDR3 is 13 residues. V was trimmed by 6 bases and J by 7 bases, leaving 13 bases between them. The CDR3 nucleotides are TGTGCCAGCAGGGAGGGGGCAGGGAACATTCAGTACTTC. Translation gives CASREGAGNIQYF.

The count of this clone is one. CDR3 nucleotide sequence: TGTGCCAGCAGAATAACTAGCGGTGTAGATACGCAGTATTTT. This translates into CASRITSGVDTQYF. This chain links TRBV6-5 with TRBJ2-3; 8 bases are a match to TRBD2. In germline, CDR1 is MNHEY, CDR2 SVGAGI. The CDR3 sequence is 14 residues long. V was clipped by 6 bases and J by 5 bases; unmatched bases: 7.

V gene TRBV7-9 combines with J gene TRBJ1-4; D remains ambiguous. The V and J ends lost 7 bases and 7 bases respectively, with 16 bases between them. The CDR3 has 14 amino acids. Germline V lookup: CDR1 SEHNR, CDR2 FQNEAQ (reference sequence). The CDR3 DNA is TGTGCCAGCATGGCGGCAGGAAGGTCTGAAAAACTGTTTTTT. This encodes CASMAAGRSEKLFF.

For the CDR3, the DNA is TGTGCCAGCAGTTACCAGGGTTACACTGAAGCTTTCTTT. This codes for CASSYQGYTEAFF. The V and J genes are TRBV6-5 and TRBJ1-1; possible D gene TRBD1, 5 bases. CDR1 and CDR2 (germline): MNHEY, SVGAGI. The CDR3 consists of 13 residues. Between the trimmed V and J ends, which lost 2 bases and 3 bases, there was a span of 7 bases.

This sequence joins TRBV6-1 and TRBJ2-1; no clear D gene. The CDR3 is 12 residues long. Germline V gene lookup returns CDR1 MNHNS and CDR2 SASEGT. V was shortened by 6 bases and J by 7 bases, with 10 bases between the two germline ends. The CDR3 loop reads CASSHVRNEQFF. The CDR3 DNA reads TGTGCCAGCAGCCACGTGAGGAATGAGCAGTTCTTC.

This chain links TRBV30 with TRBJ1-2, with D perhaps matching TRBD1 (5 bases). The germline V gene encodes CDR1 GTSNPN and CDR2 SVGIG (reference sequence). Trimming shortened V by 0 bases and J by 1 base, and 6 bases separated the two germline ends. CDR3 length: 13 amino acids. As DNA, the CDR3 is TGTGCCTGGAGTGTAGACAGTAACTATGGCTACACCTTC. Translated, it gives CAWSVDSNYGYTF.

The CDR3 DNA reads as TGTGCCAGTAGGCCTAGCCGGACCGGGGAGCTGTTTTTT. It specifies CASRPSRTGELFF. The genes are TRBV19 and TRBJ2-2; weak D call: TRBD2 (5 bases). V lost 6 bases to trimming and J lost 5 bases, with 10 bases between them. The CDR3 loop spans 13 amino acids. Germline V CDR1 and CDR2: LNHDA, SQIVND (reference sequence).

The chain recombines TRBV30 with TRBJ2-2; unclear D gene. The CDR3 sequence is 15 residues long. V was clipped by 4 bases and J by 6 bases, with 18 bases between them. Germline CDR1 is GTSNPN and CDR2 is SVGIG (reference sequence). In nucleotides, the CDR3 is TGTGCCTGGAAGGTTTGGGATCTTGGTGCCGGGGAGCTGTTTTTT. The encoded protein is CAWKVWDLGAGELFF.

This clone came up a few times. The V and J genes are TRBV13 and TRBJ2-6; D might be TRBD2 (7 bases). V shed 5 bases and J shed 0 bases, with 17 bases lying between them. The CDR3 is made up of 18 amino acids. CDR1 and CDR2 from the germline V gene are PRHDT and FYEKMQ (reference sequence). CDR3 DNA sequence: TGTGCCAGCAGCGGGGGGGGCTCTATGAACTCTGGGGCCAACGTCCTGACTTTC. Translating it yields CASSGGGSMNSGANVLTF.

V usage is TRBV5-4 and J usage is TRBJ2-3; 8 bases align to TRBD2. The trim removed 4 bases at V and 5 bases at J, leaving 9 bases unmatched. The CDR3 length is 15 residues. From germline, CDR1 is SGHNT and CDR2 YYREEE (reference sequence). The CDR3 sequence: CASSGPGGQVDTQYF. The CDR3 DNA reads as TGTGCCAGCAGCGGCCCGGGGGGGCAAGTAGATACGCAGTATTTT.

The V call is TRBV11-2, the J call TRBJ2-1, with 7 bases aligning to TRBD2. The germline CDR1 and CDR2 sequences are SGHAT and FQNNGV. The V segment lost 9 bases and the J segment 9 bases; nucleotides outside the gene matches: 11. The CDR3 sequence is 13 residues long. This CDR3 reads CASIGLGRSEQFF. The DNA for the CDR3 is TGTGCCAGTATCGGACTAGGACGGAGTGAGCAGTTCTTC.

The chain has TRBV4-2 and TRBJ2-5; tentatively, D is TRBD1 (6 bases). Trimming left V 1 base short and J 5 bases short, with 11 bases between. Germline CDR1 is LGHNA and CDR2 is YNFKEQ. CDR3 length: 14 amino acids. The CDR3 loop reads CASSQGRGRETQYF. In DNA, the CDR3 is TGTGCCAGCAGCCAAGGCAGGGGCAGGGAGACCCAGTACTTC.

This clone was recorded only once. V and J are TRBV11-2 and TRBJ1-2; the D gene is possibly TRBD1 (5 bases). The germline V gene has CDR1 SGHAT and CDR2 FQNNGV. V lost 3 bases and J lost 3, with 14 bases in between. The CDR3 extends over 15 amino acids. The chain's CDR3 is CASSFAMGRYYGYTF. CDR3 nucleotide sequence: TGTGCCAGCAGCTTTGCCATGGGGCGCTACTATGGCTACACCTTC. The full variable domain, in which reference TRBV11-2 and TRBJ1-2 provide the parts outside the CDR3, is EAGVAQSPRYKIIEKRQSVAFWCNPISGHATLYWYQQILGQGPKLLIQFQNNGVVDDSQLPKDRFSAERLKGVDSTLKIQPAKLEDSAVYLCASSFAMGRYYGYTFGSGTRLTVV.

The chain uses TRBV7-9 and TRBJ2-3; TRBD2 matches 13 bases. CDR1 and CDR2 from the germline V gene are SEHNR and FQNEAQ (reference sequence). Germline trimming cut 1 base from V and 2 bases from J; bases unmatched to any gene: 9. This CDR3 contains 19 residues. Written as DNA, the CDR3 is TGTGCCAGCAGCTTAGGACTAGCGGGGGGCAGGGGCCTCACAGATACGCAGTATTTT. As protein: CASSLGLAGGRGLTDTQYF.